These 2 T cell receptor beta chains originate from one sample sequenced in a study of blood T cell repertoires in COVID-19. Assay used: immunoSEQ multiplex PCR; TCRdb lists only in-frame clones, some missing. Among 90,000 to 120,000 clones listed, 75% to 90% were seen once. The source material was peripheral blood. The source of these receptors is a man between 45 and 60 years old with acute or convalescent COVID-19.

This clone was detected a few times. The chain couples TRBV9 to TRBJ2-7; 7 bases line up with TRBD1. Unmatched junction bases numbered 7, after V lost 0 bases and J lost 7 bases. Germline V gene sequence: CDR1 SGDLS, CDR2 YYNGEE. The CDR3 runs 14 residues. The CDR3 bases are TGTGCCAGCAGCGTAGGACAGGGCACGCGGGAGCAGTACTTC. It specifies CASSVGQGTREQYF.

The V gene is TRBV28, the J gene TRBJ1-2, with D perhaps TRBD1 (5 bases). The length of the CDR3 is 12 residues. The V gene lost 7 bases and the J gene lost 4 bases, with 10 bases spanning the gap. Germline V gene sequence: CDR1 MDHEN, CDR2 SYDVKM. CDR3 residues: CASNQGSYGYTF. DNA for the CDR3: TGTGCCAGCAACCAGGGAAGCTATGGCTACACCTTC.